These 32 T cell receptor beta chains came from one sample sequenced in a study of neoadjuvant anti-PD-1 for oral cavity cancer (dated by TCRdb to about 2021). The method was the immunoSEQ multiplex PCR assay. Entries here come from immuneACCESS through TCRdb and include only in-frame sequences with V and J called. Some clones fail to appear in such tables; in the studies checked, an unresolved V gene covers under half of the shortfall, and the cause of the remainder is unknown. Recorded for this sample are some 22,000 clones; under 30% of them occurred a single time. The ten largest clones capture 15% to 20% of the sample. The time point label for this specimen denotes: after neoadjuvant nivolumab, at surgical resection. Sequencing was performed on tumor tissue, taken after nivolumab (anti-PD-1) treatment. These receptor sequences come from a person aged 35-79 years with oral cavity squamous cell carcinoma.

This clone appeared a few times. The J gene is TRBJ1-5, the V gene TRBV4-2; 7 bases map to TRBD1. CDR1 and CDR2 (germline): LGHNA, YNFKEQ. This CDR3 spans 16 amino acids. The ends lost 0 bases at V and 3 bases at J; junction bases unmatched: 5. The CDR3 DNA reads as TGTGCCAGCAGCCAAGAGCAGACAGGGTACAATCAGCCCCAGCATTTT. This encodes CASSQEQTGYNQPQHF.

This clone occurred a few times. The V gene is TRBV19, the J gene TRBJ1-1; D is unclear. The ends were cut back, 3 bases at V and 4 bases at J, with 15 bases in the middle. The CDR3 contains 15 residues. Germline values: CDR1 LNHDA, CDR2 SQIVND (reference sequence). CDR3 loop: CASSMFRGVGTEAFF. CDR3 DNA: TGTGCCAGTAGTATGTTTCGGGGTGTCGGCACTGAAGCTTTCTTT.

This clone was seen just once. The V gene is TRBV27, the J gene TRBJ1-2; 10 positions agree with TRBD1. The V and J ends lost 5 bases and 7 bases, in that order; junction bases with no gene match: 4. Germline V gene data show CDR1 as MNHEY and CDR2 as SMNVEV (reference sequence). This CDR3 spans 13 amino acids. The CDR3 spells CASSRQGALGYTF. The CDR3 region has the DNA TGTGCCAGCAGTCGACAGGGGGCGCTTGGCTACACCTTC.

This clone was observed a few times. The rearrangement joins TRBV18 to TRBJ2-7; TRBD1 might be the D (6 bases). V lost 5 bases, J lost 0 bases, and 11 bases lay in between. Germline assignment: CDR1 KGHSH and CDR2 LQKENI. The CDR3 contains 14 residues. Written as DNA, the CDR3 is TGTGCCAGCTCATTTGGGACAAACTCCTACGAGCAGTACTTC. Translated, it gives CASSFGTNSYEQYF.

This clone was recorded a few times. The chain carries TRBV7-9 and TRBJ1-1; D may be TRBD1 (5 bases). The CDR3 has 13 residues. The V gene lost 7 bases and the J gene lost 7 bases, with 16 bases spanning the gap. CDR1 and CDR2 (germline): SEHNR, FQNEAQ (reference sequence). Here the CDR3 reads CASTPGSGVEAFF. In nucleotides, the CDR3 is TGTGCCAGCACCCCAGGGTCGGGGGTTGAAGCTTTCTTT.

This sequence joins TRBV23-1 and TRBJ2-7; D not resolved. TRBV23-1 counts as an open reading frame of uncertain function. The V and J ends lost 7 bases and 5 bases respectively, with 21 bases between them. CDR3 length: 15 residues. The CDR3 sequence: CASNLKWWLGDEQYF. The CDR3 DNA follows: TGCGCCAGCAACCTCAAGTGGTGGCTGGGCGACGAGCAGTACTTC.

The gene calls are TRBV30 and TRBJ2-7, with no clear D. CDR1 is GTSNPN and CDR2 is SVGIG in the germline V gene (reference sequence). This CDR3 region has 10 residues. Trimming cost V 8 bases and J 6 bases, with 11 bases left between them. CDR3 DNA sequence: TGTGCCGTAAGCCATGGCGAGCAGTACTTC. This codes for CAVSHGEQYF.

The table lists this clone with a few counts. V gene TRBV27 combines with J gene TRBJ2-1; no clear D gene. V was shortened by 0 bases and J by 6 bases, with 9 bases between the two germline ends. The CDR3 spans 14 residues. CDR1 MNHEY and CDR2 SMNVEV come from the germline V gene (reference sequence). This chain's CDR3 is CASSLSVTGNEQFF. In nucleotides, the CDR3 is TGTGCCAGCAGTTTATCAGTGACCGGCAATGAGCAGTTCTTC.

The J gene is TRBJ1-1, the V gene TRBV4-1; 8 nucleotides match TRBD1. V lost 0 bases and J lost 5; bases outside the gene matches: 11. The germline CDR1 and CDR2 sequences are MGHRA and YSYEKL. The CDR3 is 17 amino acids. CDR3 sequence reads: CASSQDMGRGLRTEAFF. Here the CDR3 DNA reads TGCGCCAGCAGCCAAGATATGGGCAGGGGGCTAAGGACTGAAGCTTTCTTT.

This sequence joins TRBV20-1 and TRBJ2-5; no firm D call. The CDR3 consists of 11 residues. Germline V gene data show CDR1 as DFQATT and CDR2 as SNEGSKA (reference sequence). For the CDR3, the DNA is TGCGGATTACTCTTAAAGGAGACCCAGTACTTC. It specifies CGLLLKETQYF.

This chain connects TRBV27 to TRBJ1-2; TRBD1 aligns across 9 bases. Trimming took 7 bases from V and 6 from J; bases not matched to a gene: 9. The length of the CDR3 is 14 residues. Per germline, CDR1 MNHEY and CDR2 SMNVEV (reference sequence). The CDR3 DNA is TGTGCCAGCAAGGGACAGGGTTGGGTTCATGGCTACACCTTC. Its translation is CASKGQGWVHGYTF.

By frequency in the sample, this clone is medium-sized. V gene TRBV4-1 combines with J gene TRBJ1-1, with D unclear. The V and J ends lost 1 base and 2 bases respectively, with 14 bases between them. The CDR3 is made up of 16 amino acids. The germline CDR1 and CDR2 sequences are MGHRA and YSYEKL. DNA for the CDR3: TGCGCCAGCAGCCAAGGGTATCGGGAGTACAACACTGAAGCTTTCTTT. Amino acid sequence: CASSQGYREYNTEAFF.

The table lists this clone with a few counts. The CDR3 sequence: CASSSGQVEKLFF. In nucleotides, the CDR3 is TGTGCCAGCAGTTCCGGACAGGTTGAAAAACTGTTTTTT. V and J are TRBV6-6 and TRBJ1-4; 7 nucleotides match TRBD1. The V gene end was trimmed by 4 bases and the J gene end by 7 bases; junction bases not matched to a gene: 3. Germline V CDR1 and CDR2: MNHNY, SVGAGI (reference sequence). This CDR3 has 13 amino acids.

V and J are TRBV14 and TRBJ2-7; TRBD2 might be the D (6 bases). Per germline, CDR1 SGHDN and CDR2 FVKESK. The CDR3 sequence is 19 residues long. The V and J ends lost 3 bases and 0 bases respectively, with 24 bases between them. The CDR3 loop reads CASSQRTLPLATSSYEQYF. The DNA for the CDR3 is TGTGCCAGCAGCCAGAGGACCCTTCCATTAGCGACTAGCTCCTACGAGCAGTACTTC.

This rearrangement joins TRBV9 to TRBJ1-4; the D gene is possibly TRBD1 (5 bases). Between the trimmed V and J ends, which lost 4 bases and 15 bases, there was a span of 22 bases. The germline V gene has CDR1 SGDLS and CDR2 YYNGEE. The CDR3 is made up of 14 amino acids. CDR3 bases: TGTGCCAGCAGCCTCGGCGACAACCGGGGGAAGGTGTTTTTT. This translates into CASSLGDNRGKVFF.

The rearrangement links TRBV7-2 to TRBJ2-5, with 9 bases identical to TRBD1. V lost 5 bases, J lost 6 bases, and 7 bases stayed unmatched. CDR3 length equals 14 residues. Germline CDR1 SGHTA, CDR2 FQGNSA. For the CDR3, the DNA is TGTGCCAGCAGCCCGACAGGGGGATCACAGACCCAGTACTTC. It encodes CASSPTGGSQTQYF.

A few counts support this clone. The V and J genes are TRBV9 and TRBJ2-7; 8 bases are a match to TRBD2. This CDR3 contains 16 residues. Trimming took 3 bases from V and 6 from J; bases not matched to a gene: 14. CDR1 is SGDLS, CDR2 YYNGEE, per germline. The DNA for the CDR3 is TGTGCCAGCAGCGCGAGCGGAGGGGGACTAGATATCGAGCAGTACTTC. It codes for CASSASGGGLDIEQYF.

This clone has only a few counts. The chain employs TRBV19 and TRBJ1-3; tentative D call: TRBD1 (5 bases). The CDR3 runs to 16 residues. The V end was cut by 4 bases, the J end by 0 bases, with 13 bases between. The germline gives CDR1 LNHDA, CDR2 SQIVND (reference sequence). CDR3 bases: TGTGCCAGTAGTAGCGGGGACGCCAACTCTGGAAACACCATATATTTT. Its protein is CASSSGDANSGNTIYF.

This rearrangement joins TRBV5-1 to TRBJ2-7, with TRBD2 matching 11 bases. Germline loops: CDR1 SGHRS, CDR2 YFSETQ. This CDR3 has 16 residues. The J segment lost 2 bases and the V segment lost 4 bases, leaving 8 bases of the junction unmatched. The CDR3 is CASSTSSGGLTYEQYF. DNA for the CDR3: TGCGCCAGCAGCACCTCTAGCGGGGGGTTAACCTACGAGCAGTACTTC.

This clone occurred a few times. The CDR3 is CASSIGQGDYEQYF. The CDR3 DNA reads as TGTGCCAGCAGTATAGGACAGGGGGACTACGAGCAGTACTTC. The chain uses TRBV27 and TRBJ2-7, with 10 bases fitting TRBD1. The CDR3 totals 14 residues. Germline V gene sequence: CDR1 MNHEY, CDR2 SMNVEV (reference sequence). The V and J ends lost 5 bases and 3 bases, in that order; junction bases with no gene match: 4.

The chain uses TRBV7-9 and TRBJ2-5, with 8 bases identical to TRBD1. Trimming at V came to 5 bases and at J to 5 bases, leaving 13 bases not matched to a gene. CDR1 and CDR2 from the germline V gene are SEHNR and FQNEAQ (reference sequence). CDR3 size: 16 residues. The CDR3 loop reads CASSLSPGTGDETQYF. CDR3 coding DNA: TGTGCCAGCAGCCTAAGCCCCGGGACAGGAGACGAGACCCAGTACTTC.

This clone was detected only a few times. This sequence joins TRBV18 and TRBJ2-7; 7 bases are shared with TRBD1. The germline gives CDR1 KGHSH, CDR2 LQKENI. J gave up 1 base and V 2 bases, and 5 bases lay outside the gene matches. The CDR3 sequence is 15 residues long. The CDR3 is CASSPRSTGSYEQYF. DNA of the CDR3: TGTGCCAGCTCACCAAGATCGACAGGGTCCTACGAGCAGTACTTC.

The rearrangement links TRBV4-2 to TRBJ2-5; D gene ambiguous. The germline V gene encodes CDR1 LGHNA and CDR2 YNFKEQ. Trimming pared 5 bases from V and 1 base from J, leaving 14 bases between. This CDR3 has 15 amino acids. DNA of the CDR3: TGTGCCAGCAGCTTGGGCGATAGGGTCCAAGAGACCCAGTACTTC. It encodes CASSLGDRVQETQYF.

The chain is built from TRBV19 and TRBJ2-5, with 10 nucleotides matching TRBD1. J lost 5 bases, V lost 3 bases, and 3 bases had no gene match. The V gene's germline CDR1 is LNHDA and CDR2 SQIVND (reference sequence). CDR3 length equals 14 residues. CDR3 DNA sequence: TGTGCCAGTAGTATGGGACAGGGGAGTGAGACCCAGTACTTC. Protein sequence: CASSMGQGSETQYF.

V is TRBV12-5 and J is TRBJ2-5, with D unclear. Germline values: CDR1 LGHNT, CDR2 FRNRAP. The CDR3 has 12 residues. V was shortened by 3 bases and J by 4 bases, with 6 bases between the two germline ends. The CDR3 here is CASGFGRETQYF. DNA for the CDR3: TGTGCTAGTGGTTTTGGGCGAGAGACCCAGTACTTC.

This chain uses TRBV27 with TRBJ2-2; the match to TRBD1 covers 7 bases. V was pared by 2 bases and J by 6 bases, with 0 bases of the junction left unmatched. The CDR3 runs to 13 residues. CDR1 MNHEY and CDR2 SMNVEV come from the germline V gene (reference sequence). In nucleotides, the CDR3 is TGTGCCAGCAGTTTAACAGGGGCCGGGGAGCTGTTTTTT. Residues: CASSLTGAGELFF.

This clone was seen a handful of times. This sequence joins TRBV7-6 and TRBJ2-3; D call uncertain. The CDR3 length is 13 residues. V was clipped by 4 bases and J by 0 bases, with 5 bases between them. Germline CDR1 and CDR2: SGHVS and FNYEAQ. The CDR3 sequence: CASSSDSTDTQYF. CDR3 bases: TGTGCCAGCAGCTCCGACAGCACAGATACGCAGTATTTT.

This chain links TRBV5-1 with TRBJ2-5; the D is unclear. The CDR3 runs 14 residues. CDR1 and CDR2 from the germline V gene are SGHRS and YFSETQ. Trimming removed 4 bases from V and 0 bases from J, with 10 bases in between. The CDR3 spells CASSPTRYQETQYF. The CDR3 coding sequence is TGCGCCAGCAGCCCTACACGGTACCAAGAGACCCAGTACTTC.

The chain uses TRBV29-1 and TRBJ2-7; maybe TRBD2 (5 bases). Trimming stripped 4 bases from V and 0 bases from J, with 10 bases between. Germline CDR1 reads SQVTM; CDR2 reads ANQGSEA. The CDR3 runs 13 residues. The CDR3 is CSVALDSSYEQYF. Here the CDR3 DNA reads TGCAGCGTTGCCTTGGACTCCTCCTACGAGCAGTACTTC.

The chain uses TRBV5-4 and TRBJ1-6; no definite D call. CDR3 length equals 14 residues. Trimming took 4 bases from V and 7 from J, leaving 12 bases between them. Germline CDR1 and CDR2: SGHNT and YYREEE (reference sequence). The CDR3 nucleotides are TGTGCCAGCAGCCCTAACACCTGGAATTCACCCCTCCACTTT. It translates to CASSPNTWNSPLHF.

In its sample, this clone was seen a few times. The genes are TRBV19 and TRBJ1-4, with D possibly TRBD1 on 6 matching bases. Trimming pared 8 bases from V and 8 bases from J, leaving 12 bases between. This CDR3 contains 12 residues. CDR1 and CDR2 from the germline V gene are LNHDA and SQIVND (reference sequence). CDR3 coding DNA: TGTGCCAGTGGAAGGACAGACGAAAAACTGTTTTTT. It translates to CASGRTDEKLFF.

The J gene is TRBJ2-1, the V gene TRBV9; a possible D gene is TRBD1 (6 bases). This CDR3 region has 15 residues. The V end lost 0 bases, the J end lost 5 bases, and 12 bases lay between the germline ends. The V gene's germline CDR1 is SGDLS and CDR2 YYNGEE. This CDR3 reads CASSVGQGTHNEQFF. CDR3 nucleotides: TGTGCCAGCAGCGTAGGTCAGGGGACGCACAATGAGCAGTTCTTC.